Presented here are 8 T cell receptor beta chains from one specimen sequenced in a study of cytomegalovirus exposure and HLA in healthy donors. TCRdb's copy holds only in-frame clones and misses some; the assay was immunoSEQ multiplex PCR. The table includes a few hundred thousand clones, under 95% detected once. Sequencing was done on a sample of PBMCs. The receptors stem from a woman younger than 35 in good health and CMV-seronegative.

The chain couples TRBV2 to TRBJ1-1; tentatively, D is TRBD1 (6 bases). Trimming left V 10 bases short and J 1 base short, with 13 bases between. The CDR3 length is 13 residues. The germline gives CDR1 SNHLY, CDR2 FYNNEI. CDR3 nucleotides: TGTGCCACCCAACAGGGACCGAACACTGAAGCTTTCTTT. Amino acids: CATQQGPNTEAFF.

The rearrangement joins TRBV11-2 to TRBJ1-2; D not certain. The length of the CDR3 is 12 residues. Trimming cost V 5 bases and J 2 bases, with 6 bases left between them. Germline V CDR1 and CDR2: SGHAT, FQNNGV. The CDR3 spells CASSQSNYGYTF. The CDR3 DNA sequence: TGTGCCAGCAGCCAATCCAACTATGGCTACACCTTC.

The V gene is TRBV9, the J gene TRBJ2-7, with 7 bases that match TRBD1. V shed 0 bases and J 3 bases; nucleotides not matched to a gene: 6. The length of the CDR3 is 15 residues. In germline, CDR1 is SGDLS, CDR2 YYNGEE. CDR3 amino acids: CASSVGQGLIYEQYF. The CDR3 nucleotides are TGTGCCAGCAGCGTAGGACAGGGATTAATCTACGAGCAGTACTTC.

The chain joins TRBV10-3 to TRBJ1-5, with D hard to call. The germline V gene has CDR1 ENHRY and CDR2 SYGVKD. The CDR3 consists of 12 residues. The CDR3 sequence: CYWTRGNQPQHF. CDR3 coding DNA: TGTTATTGGACGAGGGGCAATCAGCCCCAGCATTTT.

CDR3 nucleotide sequence: TGTGCCTGGAGCAAGGACACCCTGAATGAAAAACTGTTTTTT. It yields the protein CAWSKDTLNEKLFF. The chain carries TRBV30 and TRBJ1-4; tentatively, D is TRBD1 (5 bases). The CDR3 consists of 14 residues. The germline V and J ends were trimmed by 3 bases and 5 bases, with 13 bases remaining between them. Per the germline V gene, CDR1 is GTSNPN and CDR2 is SVGIG (reference sequence).

The chain couples TRBV9 to TRBJ2-1; 7 bases are a match to TRBD2. The V and J ends lost 0 bases and 5 bases, in that order; junction bases with no gene match: 5. CDR1 is SGDLS, CDR2 YYNGEE, per germline. The CDR3 is 15 amino acids. CDR3 region: CASSVGGGPHNEQFF. For the CDR3, the DNA is TGTGCCAGCAGCGTAGGGGGAGGGCCACACAATGAGCAGTTCTTC.

V usage is TRBV6-1 and J usage is TRBJ1-5; D remains unclear. Trimming removed 3 bases at V and 3 bases at J, with 18 bases between. CDR3 length: 17 amino acids. CDR1 and CDR2 from the germline V gene are MNHNS and SASEGT. CDR3 protein: CASSEGEGAVYNQPQHF. The CDR3 nucleotides are TGTGCCAGCAGTGAGGGAGAGGGTGCGGTCTACAATCAGCCCCAGCATTTT.

V is TRBV7-9 and J is TRBJ2-7, with D maybe TRBD2 (6 bases). Germline CDR1 SEHNR, CDR2 FQNEAQ (reference sequence). The CDR3 totals 15 residues. V dropped 5 bases and J dropped 2 bases, with 16 bases sitting between them. The CDR3 DNA sequence: TGTGCCAGCAGCCACTCCGGGACTTCTACCTACGAGCAGTACTTC. Amino acids: CASSHSGTSTYEQYF.